The 3 T cell receptor beta chains reported below all come from one sample, sequenced in a study of Tregs in tolerant kidney transplant recipients (dated by TCRdb to between 2018 and 2021). The library was prepared using the immunoSEQ multiplex PCR assay. In its TCRdb copy, this immuneACCESS table keeps in-frame sequences only and misses some clones. Where compared with another copy, unresolved V genes explain less than half of these, and the others have no known cause. For this sample there are tens of thousands of clones; about four fifths appear just once. The top ten clones comprise roughly 4% of the sample. The specimen was CD4+ T cells from blood. These receptors all stem from a human donor in good health.

The V gene is TRBV2, the J gene TRBJ1-5; a possible D gene is TRBD1 (6 bases). This CDR3 has 13 amino acids. The germline V and J ends were trimmed by 6 bases and 2 bases, with 8 bases remaining between them. CDR1 and CDR2 (germline): SNHLY, FYNNEI. As DNA, the CDR3 is TGTGCCAGCAGACGGACAGGCAATCAGCCCCAGCATTTT. Encoded protein: CASRRTGNQPQHF.

The rearrangement links TRBV19 to TRBJ1-2; 7 nucleotides match TRBD1. V shed 6 bases, J shed 8 bases, and the junction held 3 bases outside the gene matches. Germline CDR1 reads LNHDA; CDR2 reads SQIVND (reference sequence). This CDR3 region has 11 residues. This CDR3 is CASRYRGGYTF. The DNA of the CDR3 is TGTGCCAGTAGATACAGGGGCGGCTACACCTTC.

V and J are TRBV5-1 and TRBJ1-6, with D possibly matching TRBD1 (6 bases). The CDR3 runs 15 residues. V lost 2 bases and J lost 5, with 11 bases in between. Germline V CDR1 and CDR2: SGHRS, YFSETQ. The CDR3 DNA sequence: TGCGCCAGCAGCTTCCGGGACACAGATAATTCACCCCTCCACTTT. The encoded protein is CASSFRDTDNSPLHF.